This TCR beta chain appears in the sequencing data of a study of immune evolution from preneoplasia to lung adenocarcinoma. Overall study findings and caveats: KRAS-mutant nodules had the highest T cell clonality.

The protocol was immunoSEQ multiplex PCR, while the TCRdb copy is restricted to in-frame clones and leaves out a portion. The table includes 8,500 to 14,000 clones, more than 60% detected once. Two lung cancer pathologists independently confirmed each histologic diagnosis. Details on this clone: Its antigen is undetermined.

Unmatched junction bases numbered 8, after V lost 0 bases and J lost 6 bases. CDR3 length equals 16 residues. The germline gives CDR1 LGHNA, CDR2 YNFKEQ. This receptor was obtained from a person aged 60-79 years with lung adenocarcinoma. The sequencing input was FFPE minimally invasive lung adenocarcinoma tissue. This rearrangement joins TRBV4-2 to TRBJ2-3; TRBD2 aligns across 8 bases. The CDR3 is CASSQDVASGSDTQYF. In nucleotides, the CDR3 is TGTGCCAGCAGCCAAGATGTGGCTAGCGGGTCCGATACGCAGTATTTT.